Below, 17 T cell receptor beta chains from the same sample are listed, as sequenced in a study of response to subunit inactivated influenza vaccine. Each CDR3 protein gets one entry after TCRdb re-called the RT-PCR reads with MiXCR. The sample includes a few hundred thousand distinct CDR3 sequences, less than 25% of them seen just once. The specimen was PBMCs from blood, collected about 20 months after vaccination. The receptors were gathered from a man between 45 and 75 years old who received an inactivated influenza vaccine.

This clonotype was seen ten or more times. The rearrangement links TRBV9 to TRBJ1-1; 8 bases are shared with TRBD1. CDR3 length equals 15 residues. Germline assignment: CDR1 SGDLS and CDR2 YYNGEE. The V segment lost 2 bases and the J segment 0 bases; nucleotides outside the gene matches: 3. CDR3 sequence: CASSVQTGVNTEAFF. For the CDR3, the DNA is TGTGCCAGCAGCGTCCAGACAGGGGTGAACACTGAAGCTTTCTTT.

V usage is TRBV6-2 or TRBV6-3 and J usage is TRBJ1-1; possibly TRBD1 for D (5 bases). Germline V gene sequence: CDR1 MNHEY, CDR2 SVGEGT. The V end was cut by 7 bases, the J end by 4 bases, with 16 bases between. This CDR3 spans 14 amino acids. CDR3 nucleotide sequence: TGTGCCAGCAACCAACCGAGGGGTGGCACTGAAGCTTTCTTT. Residues: CASNQPRGGTEAFF.

This clonotype was seen a few times. J is TRBJ1-2 and V is TRBV11-2; TRBD1 aligns across 7 bases. The CDR3 length is 15 residues. The V gene end was trimmed by 4 bases and the J gene end by 2 bases; junction bases not matched to a gene: 7. CDR1 and CDR2 from the germline V gene are SGHAT and FQNNGV. CDR3 region: CASSSIRDRNYGYTF. In nucleotides, the CDR3 is TGTGCCAGCAGCTCCATCCGGGACAGAAACTATGGCTACACCTTC.

This clonotype has more than one count but fewer than ten. The V gene is TRBV4-3, the J gene TRBJ1-2, with 7 positions matching TRBD1. Germline V gene sequence: CDR1 LGHNA, CDR2 YSLEER. V gave up 3 bases and J gave up 3 bases; unmatched junction bases: 4. The CDR3 consists of 14 residues. CDR3: CASSQRQGYYGYTF. In DNA form, the CDR3 reads TGCGCCAGCAGCCAGCGACAGGGTTACTATGGCTACACCTTC.

J is TRBJ2-7 and V is TRBV7-6, with D possibly TRBD2 on 7 matching bases. Looked up from germline, CDR1 is SGHVS and CDR2 is FNYEAQ. Trimming took off 1 base at V and 6 bases at J, with 16 bases between the two ends. This CDR3 is 15 amino acids long. The chain's CDR3 is CASSLDGGGRGEQYF. The CDR3 coding sequence is TGTGCCAGCAGCTTAGATGGGGGCGGGAGAGGCGAGCAGTACTTC.

The sample holds a few counts of this clonotype. The J gene is TRBJ1-1, the V gene TRBV20-1; TRBD1 is a possible D gene (6 bases). Trimming left V 3 bases short and J 4 bases short, with 18 bases between. There are 15 residues in the CDR3. The germline gives CDR1 DFQATT, CDR2 SNEGSKA (reference sequence). The chain's CDR3 is CSASLPQGLGTEAFF. For the CDR3, the DNA is TGCAGTGCTAGCCTCCCACAGGGTTTAGGCACTGAAGCTTTCTTT.

The chain is built from TRBV28 and TRBJ2-7; maybe TRBD2 (6 bases). The CDR3 consists of 14 residues. Germline-derived CDR1 and CDR2 are MDHEN and SYDVKM. Trimming removed 3 bases from V and 6 bases from J, with 15 bases in between. CDR3 in amino acids: CASSFHSGSSEQYF. The DNA of the CDR3 is TGTGCCAGCAGTTTTCACAGCGGGTCGAGCGAGCAGTACTTC.

V gene TRBV20-1 combines with J gene TRBJ2-5, with TRBD2 matching over 7 bases. Germline CDR1 and CDR2: DFQATT and SNEGSKA (reference sequence). The CDR3 has 13 amino acids. The J segment lost 2 bases and the V segment lost 1 base, leaving 1 base of the junction unmatched. In DNA form, the CDR3 reads TGCAGTGCTAGAGGGGGGGGGCAAGAGACCCAGTACTTC. Translated, it gives CSARGGGQETQYF.

The J gene is TRBJ2-6, the V gene TRBV24-1, with 10 bases lining up with TRBD1. After removal of 2 bases from V and 8 bases from J, the junction contained 14 bases not matched to a gene. The CDR3 consists of 19 residues. CDR1 KGHDR and CDR2 SFDVKD come from the germline V gene. The CDR3 protein is CATSDSRDRGPPGTNVLTF. The CDR3, as DNA: TGTGCCACCAGTGATTCGAGGGACAGGGGTCCTCCAGGCACCAACGTCCTGACTTTC.

This clonotype occurred a few times. The chain couples TRBV5-1 to TRBJ1-5, with D possibly matching TRBD1 (5 bases). The V gene's germline CDR1 is SGHRS and CDR2 YFSETQ. CDR3 length: 14 amino acids. Trimming removed 3 bases from V and 7 bases from J, with 14 bases in between. The CDR3 DNA is TGCGCCAGCAGCTCGGGGCAGGATGGACAGCCCCAGCATTTT. Its translation: CASSSGQDGQPQHF. The full variable domain, with the rest looked up from reference TRBV5-1 and TRBJ1-5, is KAGVTQTPRYLIKTRGQQVTLSCSPISGHRSVSWYQQTPGQGLQFLFEYFSETQRNKGNFPGRFSGRQFSNSRSEMNVSTLELGDSALYLCASSSGQDGQPQHFGDGTRLSIL.

The chain combines TRBV28 with TRBJ2-2; the D gene could be TRBD1 or TRBD2 (8 bases each). The V gene lost 7 bases and the J gene lost 4 bases, with 31 bases spanning the gap. Germline lookup yields CDR1 MDHEN and CDR2 SYDVKM. This CDR3 region has 20 residues. Written as DNA, the CDR3 is TGTGCCAGCACCCCCCAACCGACAGGGGTGATAGCGGGACCCACCGGGGAGCTGTTTTTT. Translation gives CASTPQPTGVIAGPTGELFF.

This clonotype has just one count. The gene calls are TRBV19 and TRBJ2-2, with D hard to call. CDR3 length: 15 amino acids. Germline V gives CDR1 LNHDA, CDR2 SQIVND (reference sequence). V was cut by 0 bases and J by 5 bases, with 10 bases left in between. The CDR3 DNA sequence: TGTGCCAGTAGTATAGAACCCATCGGGACCGGGGAGCTGTTTTTT. Protein sequence: CASSIEPIGTGELFF.

This clonotype was recorded many times. This chain uses TRBV5-5 with TRBJ2-2; D possibly matches TRBD1 or TRBD2 (5 bases each). With 3 bases removed from V and 7 bases from J, the gap between germline ends came to 13 bases. Germline CDR1 and CDR2: SGHKS and YYEKEE (reference sequence). CDR3 length equals 14 residues. CDR3 loop: CASSWGSSGGELFF. CDR3 sequence (DNA): TGTGCCAGCAGCTGGGGGTCGAGTGGCGGGGAGCTGTTTTTT. The full variable domain, in which reference TRBV5-5 and TRBJ2-2 provide the parts outside the CDR3, is DAGVTQSPTHLIKTRGQQVTLRCSPISGHKSVSWYQQVLGQGPQFIFQYYEKEERGRGNFPDRFSARQFPNYSSELNVNALLLGDSALYLCASSWGSSGGELFFGEGSRLTVL.

The V call is TRBV7-9, the J call TRBJ1-5; 11 bases are a match to TRBD1. The CDR3 totals 17 residues. The V segment lost 5 bases and the J segment 0 bases; nucleotides outside the gene matches: 6. The germline gives CDR1 SEHNR, CDR2 FQNEAQ (reference sequence). CDR3 loop: CASSRDRGRNSNQPQHF. The CDR3 region has the DNA TGTGCCAGCAGCCGGGACAGGGGGAGGAATAGCAATCAGCCCCAGCATTTT.

This clonotype occurred a few times. V and J are TRBV3-1 and TRBJ2-3; TRBD2 is a possible D gene (6 bases). V was trimmed by 0 bases and J by 2 bases, leaving 18 bases between them. The CDR3 runs to 18 residues. Germline lookup yields CDR1 LGHDT and CDR2 YNNKEL (reference sequence). CDR3 sequence reads: CASSQDPDGTPDTDTQYF. The CDR3 DNA reads as TGTGCCAGCAGCCAAGATCCAGATGGGACTCCAGACACAGATACGCAGTATTTT.

This clonotype has at least ten counts. The gene calls are TRBV6-1 and TRBJ1-1; 7 bases are shared with TRBD1. CDR1 is MNHNS, CDR2 SASEGT, per germline. The CDR3 totals 16 residues. The trim removed 6 bases at V and 5 bases at J, leaving 15 bases unmatched. CDR3 coding DNA: TGTGCCAGCAGCCTGCAGCGGCCAGGGGGAATTACTGAAGCTTTCTTT. This encodes CASSLQRPGGITEAFF.

The gene calls are TRBV28 and TRBJ2-5, with D hard to call. This CDR3 spans 14 amino acids. V lost 3 bases and J lost 0, with 8 bases in between. The germline V gene has CDR1 MDHEN and CDR2 SYDVKM. The CDR3 here is CASSLWQDQETQYF. The DNA of the CDR3 is TGTGCCAGCAGTTTGTGGCAGGACCAAGAGACCCAGTACTTC.